These 17 T cell receptor beta chains originate from one sample sequenced in a study of blood T cell repertoires in COVID-19. TCRdb keeps only in-frame clones here, not all; method: immunoSEQ multiplex PCR. In the table there are 320,000 or so clones, 80% to 90% of which are singletons. Sequencing was done on a sample of PBMCs or T cells enriched from blood (not recorded which). These receptors all stem from a young man who had recovered from COVID-19.

The chain employs TRBV7-6 and TRBJ2-3; 12 bases align to TRBD2. The germline V gene encodes CDR1 SGHVS and CDR2 FNYEAQ. CDR3 length: 16 amino acids. V lost 3 bases and J lost 6; bases outside the gene matches: 7. CDR3 DNA: TGTGCCAGCAGCTTGGAGACGGGACTAGCGGGTGATACGCAGTATTTT. This gives the protein CASSLETGLAGDTQYF. Together with reference TRBV7-6 and TRBJ2-3, the CDR3 gives the full variable domain: GAGVSQSPRYKVTKRGQDVALRCDPISGHVSLYWYRQALGQGPEFLTYFNYEAQQDKSGLPNDRFSAERPEGSISTLTIQRTEQRDSAMYRCASSLETGLAGDTQYFGPGTRLTVL.

The chain has TRBV19 and TRBJ2-1; TRBD2 matches at 8 bases. The V gene end was trimmed by 1 base and the J gene end by 6 bases; junction bases not matched to a gene: 5. This CDR3 contains 15 residues. Germline V gene data show CDR1 as LNHDA and CDR2 as SQIVND (reference sequence). Here the CDR3 reads CASSIALAAFNEQFF. As DNA, the CDR3 is TGTGCCAGTAGTATAGCACTAGCGGCCTTCAATGAGCAGTTCTTC.

The V call is TRBV19, the J call TRBJ1-3, with D possibly being TRBD1 (5 bases). The CDR3 runs 15 residues. CDR1 and CDR2 from the germline V gene are LNHDA and SQIVND (reference sequence). Trimming cost V 5 bases and J 4 bases, with 15 bases left between them. For the CDR3, the DNA is TGTGCCAGTAGTCTCAACCGACAGAGCGGAAACACCATATATTTT. As protein: CASSLNRQSGNTIYF. The complete variable domain, with remaining parts taken from reference TRBV19 and TRBJ1-3, reads DGGITQSPKYLFRKEGQNVTLSCEQNLNHDAMYWYRQDPGQGLRLIYYSQIVNDFQKGDIAEGYSVSREKKESFPLTVTSAQKNPTAFYLCASSLNRQSGNTIYFGEGSWLTVV.

The chain carries TRBV2 and TRBJ1-1; 9 bases line up with TRBD1. The germline V gene encodes CDR1 SNHLY and CDR2 FYNNEI. Losses at the gene ends were 6 bases for V and 4 bases for J; bases not matched to a gene: 6. The CDR3 extends over 14 amino acids. CDR3 in amino acids: CASRPLDRGTEAFF. In DNA form, the CDR3 reads TGTGCCAGCAGACCTCTGGACAGGGGCACTGAAGCTTTCTTT.

CDR3 DNA: TGTGCCAGCAGTGACATTTGGGACAGCGGGCCCGAATACTATGGCTACACCTTC. Translating it yields CASSDIWDSGPEYYGYTF. The gene calls are TRBV6-4 and TRBJ1-2; 7 nucleotides match TRBD1. This CDR3 spans 18 amino acids. After removal of 2 bases from V and 3 bases from J, the junction contained 15 bases not matched to a gene. CDR1 is MRHNA and CDR2 is SNTAGT in the germline V gene.

J is TRBJ1-5 and V is TRBV4-1; no clear D gene. This CDR3 has 17 residues. Germline lookup yields CDR1 MGHRA and CDR2 YSYEKL. The V gene lost 0 bases and the J gene lost 8 bases, with 20 bases spanning the gap. CDR3 sequence reads: CASSQEGRAWGLEPQHF. CDR3 DNA sequence: TGCGCCAGCAGCCAAGAGGGGAGGGCCTGGGGATTGGAGCCCCAGCATTTT.

V is TRBV25-1 and J is TRBJ1-6; 9 nucleotides match TRBD1. The CDR3 contains 13 residues. Trimming cost V 8 bases and J 8 bases; bases outside gene matches: 4. Germline CDR1 reads MGHDK; CDR2 reads SYGVNS. The CDR3, as DNA: TGTGCCAGCTCCGGGACAGGGTATTCACCCCTCCACTTT. Its translation: CASSGTGYSPLHF.

The V gene is TRBV11-2, the J gene TRBJ2-1; 7 bases agree with TRBD2. Germline assignment: CDR1 SGHAT and CDR2 FQNNGV. Trimming at V came to 1 base and at J to 8 bases, leaving 14 bases not matched to a gene. This CDR3 has 17 residues. The CDR3 reads CASSLVYTASGVHEQFF. The CDR3 DNA sequence: TGTGCCAGCAGCTTAGTTTATACGGCTAGCGGAGTTCATGAGCAGTTCTTC. Using reference TRBV11-2 and TRBJ2-1 for the parts outside the CDR3, the full variable domain is EAGVAQSPRYKIIEKRQSVAFWCNPISGHATLYWYQQILGQGPKLLIQFQNNGVVDDSQLPKDRFSAERLKGVDSTLKIQPAKLEDSAVYLCASSLVYTASGVHEQFFGPGTRLTVL.

V usage is TRBV30 and J usage is TRBJ1-5; 7 bases match TRBD1. This CDR3 is built from 15 residues. Trimming cost V 8 bases and J 4 bases; bases outside gene matches: 14. Per the germline V gene, CDR1 is GTSNPN and CDR2 is SVGIG (reference sequence). CDR3 in DNA: TGTGCCCGGCTGCCAAGGACAGGTGATAATCAGCCCCAGCATTTT. Protein product: CARLPRTGDNQPQHF.

The chain uses TRBV30 and TRBJ2-1, with 8 bases aligning to TRBD2. V lost 3 bases, J lost 8 bases, and 6 bases stayed unmatched. Looked up from germline, CDR1 is GTSNPN and CDR2 is SVGIG (reference sequence). The CDR3 is made up of 13 amino acids. The CDR3 sequence is CAWRKPGGHEQFF. The CDR3, as DNA: TGTGCCTGGAGGAAACCGGGGGGGCATGAGCAGTTCTTC.

The J gene is TRBJ2-2, the V gene TRBV19, with D perhaps TRBD1 (6 bases). Germline V gene lookup returns CDR1 LNHDA and CDR2 SQIVND (reference sequence). This CDR3 is 16 amino acids long. Trimming stripped 3 bases from V and 1 base from J, with 12 bases between. The CDR3 DNA sequence: TGTGCCAGTAGTATTACCGGGACATGGAACACCGGGGAGCTGTTTTTT. Translation gives CASSITGTWNTGELFF.

The chain is built from TRBV27 and TRBJ1-3, with 7 bases fitting TRBD1. Germline CDR1 reads MNHEY; CDR2 reads SMNVEV (reference sequence). CDR3 length: 15 residues. After removal of 8 bases from V and 1 base from J, the junction contained 8 bases not matched to a gene. CDR3 nucleotides: TGTGCCAGCCGACACAGGGGAAAGTCTGGAAACACCATATATTTT. Protein: CASRHRGKSGNTIYF.

This chain joins TRBV6-5 and TRBJ2-5, with D unclear. CDR3 length equals 14 residues. V was cut by 6 bases and J by 1 base, with 12 bases left in between. Germline loops: CDR1 MNHEY, CDR2 SVGAGI. CDR3 residues: CASRISGTQETQYF. CDR3 sequence (DNA): TGTGCCAGCAGGATATCAGGAACCCAAGAGACCCAGTACTTC.

The chain carries TRBV18 and TRBJ1-5, with D hard to call. V lost 0 bases to trimming and J lost 4 bases, with 7 bases between them. The germline V gene has CDR1 KGHSH and CDR2 LQKENI. This CDR3 has 14 residues. The CDR3 bases are TGTGCCAGCTCACCACCAAACAAGAATCAGCCCCAGCATTTT. Translation: CASSPPNKNQPQHF.

In this sample, this clone turned up a few times. The chain couples TRBV15 to TRBJ2-7; maybe TRBD1 (5 bases). The V and J ends lost 0 bases and 0 bases respectively, with 9 bases between them. CDR3 size: 15 residues. Germline V CDR1 and CDR2: LNHNV, YYDKDF (reference sequence). As DNA, the CDR3 is TGTGCCACCAGCAGAGACCGACAGCCCTCCTACGAGCAGTACTTC. Its translation: CATSRDRQPSYEQYF.

This clone appeared a single time. This sequence joins TRBV3-1 (or the pseudogene TRBV3-2) and TRBJ1-3; D unresolved. Trimming stripped 0 bases from V and 0 bases from J, with 12 bases between. This CDR3 has 17 amino acids. The germline V gene encodes CDR1 LGHDT and CDR2 YNNKEL (reference sequence). The CDR3 loop is CASSQEGRISSGNTIYF. The DNA for the CDR3 is TGTGCCAGCAGCCAAGAGGGCAGGATTAGCTCTGGAAACACCATATATTTT.

The chain combines TRBV5-1 with TRBJ2-5; TRBD1 aligns across 7 bases. The CDR3 sequence is 14 residues long. CDR1 is SGHRS, CDR2 YFSETQ, per germline. Trimming at V came to 0 bases and at J to 6 bases, leaving 5 bases not matched to a gene. Written as DNA, the CDR3 is TGCGCCAGCAGCTTGGGACAGGGAGCGAAGACCCAGTACTTC. Protein: CASSLGQGAKTQYF.